This T cell receptor beta chain originates from a study of blood T cell repertoires in COVID-19. The CDR3 loop spans 15 amino acids. CDR1 and CDR2 from the germline V gene are MNHEY and SVGAGI. Trimming cost V 5 bases and J 7 bases, with 15 bases left between them. In the study's own analysis: Estimated nucleated cell counts came from reference gene primer amplification. TCRdb keeps only in-frame clones here, not all; method: immunoSEQ multiplex PCR. V, J and clone size reflect that table, while D and trimming were determined from the DNA. The repertoire has fewer than 350,000 clones, about nine tenths of them found once; the top ten carry approximately 12%.

Material: peripheral blood. V gene TRBV6-5 combines with J gene TRBJ1-6; D is unclear. The source of this sequence is a woman aged 25 to 39 with COVID-19, enrolled during active disease. The chain's CDR3 is CASSPLVPENSPLHF. The DNA of the CDR3 is TGTGCCAGCAGTCCTTTGGTCCCGGAGAATTCACCCCTCCACTTT.